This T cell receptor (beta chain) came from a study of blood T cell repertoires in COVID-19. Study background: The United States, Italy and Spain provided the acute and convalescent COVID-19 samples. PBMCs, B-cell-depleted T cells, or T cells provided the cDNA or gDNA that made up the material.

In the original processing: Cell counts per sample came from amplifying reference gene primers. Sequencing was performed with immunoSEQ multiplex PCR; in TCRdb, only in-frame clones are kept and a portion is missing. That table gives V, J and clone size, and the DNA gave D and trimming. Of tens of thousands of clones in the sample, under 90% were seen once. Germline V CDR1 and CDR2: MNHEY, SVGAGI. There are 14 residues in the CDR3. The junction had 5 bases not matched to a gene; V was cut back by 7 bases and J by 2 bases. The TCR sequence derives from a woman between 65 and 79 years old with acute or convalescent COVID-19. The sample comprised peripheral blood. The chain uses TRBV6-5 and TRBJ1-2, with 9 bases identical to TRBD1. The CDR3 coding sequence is TGTGCCAGCACCTTGGACAGGGGAAACTATGGCTACACCTTC. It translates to CASTLDRGNYGYTF.